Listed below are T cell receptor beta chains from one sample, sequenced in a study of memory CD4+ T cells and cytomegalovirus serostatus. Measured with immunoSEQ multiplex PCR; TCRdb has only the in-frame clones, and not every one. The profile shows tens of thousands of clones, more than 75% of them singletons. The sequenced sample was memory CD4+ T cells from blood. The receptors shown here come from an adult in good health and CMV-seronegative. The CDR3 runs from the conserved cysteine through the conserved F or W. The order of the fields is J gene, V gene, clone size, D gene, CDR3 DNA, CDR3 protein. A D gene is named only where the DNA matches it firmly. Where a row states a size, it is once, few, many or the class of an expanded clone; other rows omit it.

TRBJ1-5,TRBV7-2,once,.,TGTGCCAGCAGCTTAGACCAGGGTGTAAAGCCCCAGCATTTT,CASSLDQGVKPQHF
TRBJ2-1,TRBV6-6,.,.,TGTGCCAGCACCCGAGACTCGGACCTGCCTTCGCCGTTCTTC,CASTRDSDLPSPFF
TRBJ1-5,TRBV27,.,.,TGTGCCAGCAGTTTAGCTCGGGGGTATCAGCCCCAGCATTTT,CASSLARGYQPQHF
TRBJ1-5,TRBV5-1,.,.,TGCGCCAGCAGCTTGTCGGGGGCCGGTCAGCCCCAGCATTTT,CASSLSGAGQPQHF
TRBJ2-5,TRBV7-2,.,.,TGCGCCAGCAGCCAAGATCGGGTAGGAGAGACCCAGTACTTC,CASSQDRVGETQYF
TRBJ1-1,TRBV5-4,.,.,TGTGCCAGCAGCGTAGACAAGAACACTGAAGCTTTCTTT,CASSVDKNTEAFF
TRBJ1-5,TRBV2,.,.,TGTGCCAGCAGTGAAGCCCGCTACAATCAGCCCCAGCATTTT,CASSEARYNQPQHF
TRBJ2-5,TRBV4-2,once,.,TGTGCCAGCGGGAAGGGGGGCACTGGCCCCCGGGAGACCCAGTACTTC,CASGKGGTGPRETQYF
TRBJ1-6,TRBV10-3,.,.,TGCGCCATCAGTGACACCAGACAGGCGAATTCACCCCTCCACTTT,CAISDTRQANSPLHF
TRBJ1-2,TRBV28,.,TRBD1,TGTGCCAGCAGCCCGACAGGGAATCGAGGCTATGGCTACACCTTC,CASSPTGNRGYGYTF
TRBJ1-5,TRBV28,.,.,TGTGCCAGCAGTCGAAGGGGCAATCAGCCCCAGCATTTT,CASSRRGNQPQHF
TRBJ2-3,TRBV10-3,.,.,TGTGCCATCAGTGAGGGGGACAAACTTAGCACAGATACGCAGTATTTT,CAISEGDKLSTDTQYF
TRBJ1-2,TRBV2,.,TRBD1,TGTGCCAGCAGTACCCGGACAGGGGCCGGGAGGGGCTACACCTTC,CASSTRTGAGRGYTF
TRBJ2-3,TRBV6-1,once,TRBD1,TGTGCCAGTTGCAGGGGGCGAACAGATACGCAGTATTTT,CASCRGRTDTQYF
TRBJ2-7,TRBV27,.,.,TGTGCCAGCAGTCTCCGGGACGGGTCCTACGAGCAGTACTTC,CASSLRDGSYEQYF
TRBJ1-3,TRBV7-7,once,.,TGTGCTAGCAGTTACAGGCAACGCTCTGGAAACACCATATATTTT,CASSYRQRSGNTIYF
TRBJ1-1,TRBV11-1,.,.,TGTGCCAGCAGCCCCGAGAACACTGAAGCTTTCTTT,CASSPENTEAFF
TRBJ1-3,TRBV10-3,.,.,TGTGCCATCAGTGAGACAGGGCCGAGCTCTGGAAACACCATATATTTT,CAISETGPSSGNTIYF
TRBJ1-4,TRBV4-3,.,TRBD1,TGCGCCAGCAGCCACACTAACCGTGGACAGGGGTATGAAAAACTGTTTTTT,CASSHTNRGQGYEKLFF
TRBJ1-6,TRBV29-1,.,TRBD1,TGCAGCTTTCGACAGGGGCTATCCTATAATTCACCCCTCCACTTT,CSFRQGLSYNSPLHF
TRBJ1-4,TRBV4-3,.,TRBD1,TGCGCCAGCAGCCAAACCCCGACAGGGACGGGGGAAAAACTGTTTTTT,CASSQTPTGTGEKLFF
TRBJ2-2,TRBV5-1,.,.,TGCGCCAGCAGCTTGTGGGGGGACATCAACACCGGGGAGCTGTTTTTT,CASSLWGDINTGELFF
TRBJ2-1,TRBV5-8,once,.,TGTGCCAGCAGCCACCCTTACAATGAGCAGTTCTTC,CASSHPYNEQFF
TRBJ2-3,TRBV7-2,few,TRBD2,TGTGCCAGCAGCTTTGGGCGGGGGGGCACAGATACGCAGTATTTT,CASSFGRGGTDTQYF
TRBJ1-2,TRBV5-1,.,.,TGCGCCAGCAGCTTGGCACAGCAAGGTGGCTACACCTTC,CASSLAQQGGYTF
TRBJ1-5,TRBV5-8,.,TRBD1,TGTGCCAGCAGCACGACAGGGGGCAAGGGCAATCAGCCCCAGCATTTT,CASSTTGGKGNQPQHF
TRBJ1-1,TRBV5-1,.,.,TGCGCCAGCAGCTTAAACAGGGAAAGCACTGAAGCTTTCTTT,CASSLNRESTEAFF
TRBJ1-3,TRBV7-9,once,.,TGTGCCAGCAGCTTAGCGACCTCTGGAAACACCATATATTTT,CASSLATSGNTIYF
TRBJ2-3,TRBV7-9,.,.,TGTGCCAGCAGCTTATTATATAGCGTGGATACGCAGTATTTT,CASSLLYSVDTQYF
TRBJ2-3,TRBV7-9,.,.,TGTGCCAGCAGCCCCCGGGGCAGAGATACGCAGTATTTT,CASSPRGRDTQYF
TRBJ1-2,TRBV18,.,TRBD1,TGTGCCAGCTCATCCGCCACAGGGGATGGCTACACCTTC,CASSSATGDGYTF
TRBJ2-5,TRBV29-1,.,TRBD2,TGCAGCGGATCTAGCGGGGGGCCGGGTGAGACCCAGTACTTC,CSGSSGGPGETQYF
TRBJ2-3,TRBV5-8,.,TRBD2,TGTGCCAGCAGCTTGGCCATGACTAGCGGGCGCCGCACAGATACGCAGTATTTT,CASSLAMTSGRRTDTQYF
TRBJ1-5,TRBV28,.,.,TGTGCCAGCAGTCAAATCCACAGGGCAGGGCAGCCCCAGCATTTT,CASSQIHRAGQPQHF
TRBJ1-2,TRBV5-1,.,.,TGCGCCAGCAGCCTGGCGGAAGGGGCCTATGGCTACACCTTC,CASSLAEGAYGYTF